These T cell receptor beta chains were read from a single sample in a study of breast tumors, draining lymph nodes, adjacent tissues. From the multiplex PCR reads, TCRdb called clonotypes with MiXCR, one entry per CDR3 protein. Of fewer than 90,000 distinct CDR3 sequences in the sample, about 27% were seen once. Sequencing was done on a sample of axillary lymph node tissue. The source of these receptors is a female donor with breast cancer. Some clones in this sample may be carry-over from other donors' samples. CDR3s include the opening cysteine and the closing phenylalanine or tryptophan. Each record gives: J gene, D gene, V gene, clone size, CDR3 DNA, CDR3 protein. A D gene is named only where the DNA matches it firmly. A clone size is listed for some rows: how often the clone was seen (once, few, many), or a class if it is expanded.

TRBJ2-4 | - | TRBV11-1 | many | TGTGCCAGCAGCTTAGGCCACTTGGGTTTTGCCAAAAACATTCAGTACTTC | CASSLGHLGFAKNIQYF
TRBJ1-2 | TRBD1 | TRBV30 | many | TGTGCCTGGAGCCCCAGGGGGAATGGCTACACCTTC | CAWSPRGNGYTF
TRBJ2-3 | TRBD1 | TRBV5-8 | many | TGTGCCAGCAGCTCCGGGACAGGGAGGGCAAATACGCAGTATTTT | CASSSGTGRANTQYF
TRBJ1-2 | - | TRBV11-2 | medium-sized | TGTGCCAGCAGCTTGAATCCGGGACCTATCAACTATGGCTACACCTTC | CASSLNPGPINYGYTF
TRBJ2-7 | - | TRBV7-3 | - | TGTGCCAGCAGACCCCCCGGTGAGGAGCAGTACTTC | CASRPPGEEQYF
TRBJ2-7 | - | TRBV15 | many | TGTGCCACCAGCAGTGGGGGGCAGGGGGTCTACGAGCAGTACTTC | CATSSGGQGVYEQYF
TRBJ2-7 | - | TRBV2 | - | TGTGCCAGCAGTGCGAGGACCCCCGGCCTAACCGAGCAGTACTTC | CASSARTPGLTEQYF
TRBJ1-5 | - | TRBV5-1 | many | TGCGCCAGCAGCTTGGATGGCAGGGAGAATCAGCCCCAGCATTTT | CASSLDGRENQPQHF
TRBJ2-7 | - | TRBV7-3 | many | TGTGCCAGCAGCTTAACGAATTACTACGAGCAGTACTTC | CASSLTNYYEQYF
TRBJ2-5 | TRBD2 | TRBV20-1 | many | TGCAGTGCTAATCGCGGGAGCCGGGAGACCCAGTACTTC | CSANRGSRETQYF
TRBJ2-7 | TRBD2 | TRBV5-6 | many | TGTGCCAGCAGCTTTTCGGCGGGAGATCAGTACGAGCAGTACTTC | CASSFSAGDQYEQYF
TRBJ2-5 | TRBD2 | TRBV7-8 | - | TGTGCCAGCGGCTTGATAAGACTAGCGGGGATACAAGAGACCCAGTACTTC | CASGLIRLAGIQETQYF
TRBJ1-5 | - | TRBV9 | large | TGTGCCAGCAGCGTAGGGGGGAATAGCAATCAGCCCCAGCATTTT | CASSVGGNSNQPQHF
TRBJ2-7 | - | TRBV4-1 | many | TGCGCCAGCAGCCAAGGACGGGACTCCTACGAGCAGTACTTC | CASSQGRDSYEQYF
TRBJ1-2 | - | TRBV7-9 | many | TGTGCCAGCAGCTTACGGGACACCGACGGCTACACCTTC | CASSLRDTDGYTF
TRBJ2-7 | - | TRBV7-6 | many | TGTGCCAGCAGCTTATCGGGCAATAACTACGAGCAGTACTTC | CASSLSGNNYEQYF
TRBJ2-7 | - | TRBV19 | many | TGTGCCAGTAGTATCTCCCCTCCTGGAACCTACGAGCAGTACTTC | CASSISPPGTYEQYF
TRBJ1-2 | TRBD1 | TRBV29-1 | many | TGCAGCGCAAGAACCCACGTAGACAGGGACTATGGCTACACCTTC | CSARTHVDRDYGYTF
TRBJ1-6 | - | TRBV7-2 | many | TGTGCCAGCAGCCGGGCCAGGTCGGGGCAGTCAAGAGCGCTATGGAATTCACCCCTCCACTTT | CASSRARSGQSRALWNSPLHF
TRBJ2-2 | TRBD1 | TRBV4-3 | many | TGCGCCAGCAGCCAAGAGCGGGGACCACAGGGGGCGGCCGGGGAGCTGTTTTTT | CASSQERGPQGAAGELFF
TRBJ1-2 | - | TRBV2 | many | TGTGCCAGCAGTATTGCTCCTCGCTATGGCTACACCTTC | CASSIAPRYGYTF
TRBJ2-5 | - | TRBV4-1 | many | TGCGCCAGCAGCCAAGATCCAGGGGCTGAAGAGACCCAGTACTTC | CASSQDPGAEETQYF
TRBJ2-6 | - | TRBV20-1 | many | TGCAGTGCCAGAGCGGGCCAAGCCCAACCTGGGGCCAACGTCCTGACTTTC | CSARAGQAQPGANVLTF
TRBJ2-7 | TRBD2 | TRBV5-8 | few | TGTGCCAGCAGCTTGGGCCCTACCGGGAGGGCCATGGACGAGCAGTACTTC | CASSLGPTGRAMDEQYF
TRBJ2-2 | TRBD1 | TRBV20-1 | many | TGCAGTGCAGTCGGGACAGGGGAGGGGGTTGACACCGGGGAGCTGTTTTTT | CSAVGTGEGVDTGELFF
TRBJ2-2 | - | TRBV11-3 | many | TGTGCCAGCAGCTTCCGGGCCTCGAACACCGGGGAGCTGTTTTTT | CASSFRASNTGELFF
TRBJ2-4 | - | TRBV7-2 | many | TGTGCCAGCAGCCCAGGGTGGGTGAGGAACATTCAGTACTTC | CASSPGWVRNIQYF
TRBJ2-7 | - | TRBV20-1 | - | TGCAGTGTTGGGTACCCCTCCTACGAGCAGTGCTTC | CSVGYPSYEQCF
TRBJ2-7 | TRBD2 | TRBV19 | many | TGTGCCAGTAGTAGGGGAGGGTTTGGATACGAGCAGTACTTC | CASSRGGFGYEQYF
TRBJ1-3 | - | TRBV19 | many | TGTGCCAGTAGTATAGCGACTGGAAACACCATATATTTT | CASSIATGNTIYF